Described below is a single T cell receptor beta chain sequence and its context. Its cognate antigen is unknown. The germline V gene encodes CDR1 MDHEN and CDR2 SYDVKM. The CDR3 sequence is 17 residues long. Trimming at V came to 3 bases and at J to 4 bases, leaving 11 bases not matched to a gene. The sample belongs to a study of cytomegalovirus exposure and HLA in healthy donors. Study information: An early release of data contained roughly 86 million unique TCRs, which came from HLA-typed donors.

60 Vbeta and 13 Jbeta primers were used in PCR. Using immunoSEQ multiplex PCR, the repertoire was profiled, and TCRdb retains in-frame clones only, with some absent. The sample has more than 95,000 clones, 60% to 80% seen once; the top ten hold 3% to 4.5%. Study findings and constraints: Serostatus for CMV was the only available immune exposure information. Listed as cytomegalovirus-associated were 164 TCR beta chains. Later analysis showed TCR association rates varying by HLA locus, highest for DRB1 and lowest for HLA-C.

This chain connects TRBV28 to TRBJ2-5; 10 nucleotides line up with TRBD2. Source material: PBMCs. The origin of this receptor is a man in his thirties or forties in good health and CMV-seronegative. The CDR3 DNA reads TGTGCCAGCAGTTTGAGCGGGGGGGCCTCTATCGTAGAGACCCAGTACTTC. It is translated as CASSLSGGASIVETQYF.